These T cell receptor beta chains were read from a single sample in a study of tumor and adjacent non-tumor tissue in lung cancer. TCRdb passed the multiplex PCR reads through MiXCR, listing each CDR3 protein once. The sample has over 35,000 distinct CDR3 sequences; approximately 61% are singletons. The sequencing sample was made of distant non-tumor lung tissue. These receptors were taken from a man in his forties or fifties with non-small cell lung cancer. Both conserved end residues are part of each CDR3. A D gene is named only where the DNA matches it firmly. For some rows the clone size is stated as once, few or many, or as a class when expanded; others skip it.

CDR3	DNA	D	V	J	size
CSSSQDTTRNNQPQHF	TGCTCCAGCAGCCAAGATACGACACGGAACAATCAGCCCCAGCATTTT	-	TRBV4-1	TRBJ1-5	-
CASSLAGGVYEQYF	TGTGCCAGCAGCTTAGCGGGAGGGGTCTACGAGCAGTACTTC	TRBD2	TRBV5-6	TRBJ2-7	many
CSISDNYGYTF	TGTTCCATCAGTGACAACTATGGCTACACTTTC	-	TRBV10-3	TRBJ1-2	-
CASSTGLAEYNEQLF	TGTGCCAGCAGCACCGGACTAGCGGAGTACAATGAGCAGTTATTC	TRBD2	TRBV11-3	TRBJ2-1	once
CASSLSSFSGANVLTF	TGTGCCAGCAGCTTAAGTTCTTTCTCTGGGGCCAACGTCCTGACTTTC	-	TRBV11-1	TRBJ2-6	medium-sized
CASRAPLAGGRNEQFF	TGTGCCAGCAGAGCTCCCCTAGCGGGAGGGCGTAATGAGCAGTTCTTC	TRBD2	TRBV6-6	TRBJ2-1	-
CASSPDFKQYF	TGTGCCAGCAGTCCGGACTTCAAGCAATACTTC	-	TRBV28	TRBJ2-7	-
CASSLVREAAGANVLTF	TGCGCCAGCAGCTTGGTTCGGGAAGCTGCTGGGGCCAACGTCCTGACTTTC	-	TRBV5-1	TRBJ2-6	-
CASSVVAGGSYEQHF	-	-	TRBV10-1	TRBJ2-7	-
CASSLSGAPGYTF	TGTGCCAGCAGCTTATCCGGGGCACCGGGCTACACCTTC	-	TRBV11-2	TRBJ1-2	many
CASSEISLLAGLYNEQFF	TGTGCCAGCAGTGAGATCTCCTTACTAGCGGGGCTTTACAATGAGCAGTTCTTC	TRBD2	TRBV6-1	TRBJ2-1	many
CSATRTAYEQYF	TGCAGTGCTACCCGGACAGCCTACGAGCAGTACTTC	-	TRBV20-1	TRBJ2-7	many
CASSPTTDTQYF	TGTGCCAGCAGCCCAACCACAGATACGCAGTATTTT	-	TRBV11-2	TRBJ2-3	large
CASTTGTRVRFF	TGTGCCAGCACAACCGGAACCCGTGTAAGGTTCTTC	-	TRBV28	TRBJ2-1	-
CASSPDDRDTYNEQFF	TGTGCCAGCAGCCCCGATGACAGGGACACCTACAATGAGCAGTTCTTC	TRBD1	TRBV7-8	TRBJ2-1	-
CASRRGSYEQYF	TGTGCCAGCAGGCGAGGGTCCTACGAGCAGTACTTC	-	TRBV6-5	TRBJ2-7	many
CATIATINTEASF	TGTGCCACCATTGCCACCATCAACACTGAAGCTTCCTTT	-	TRBV24-1	TRBJ1-1	-
CANSHSGTQYF	TGTGCCAACAGTCACTCCGGGACCCAGTACTTC	-	TRBV6-5	TRBJ2-5	-
CASSSPSQGRTDTQYF	TGTGCCAGCAGTTCCCCGTCGCAGGGGCGCACAGATACGCAGTATTTT	-	TRBV12-3/TRBV12-4	TRBJ2-3	-
CASSKEDRSPLHF	TGTGCCAGCAGCAAGGAGGATAGATCACCCCTCCACTTT	-	TRBV11-1	TRBJ1-6	-
CDSSPGLESYEQYF	TGTGACAGCAGTCCGGGGCTTGAATCCTACGAGCAGTACTTC	-	TRBV12-3/TRBV12-4	TRBJ2-7	-
CASSKVRGQVGELFF	TGTGCCAGCAGCAAAGTCAGGGGGCAAGTCGGGGAGCTATTTTTT	TRBD1	TRBV6-5	TRBJ2-2	-
CASSRTGSSQGEQYF	TGTGCCAGCAGCAGGACTGGCTCATCTCAAGGCGAGCAGTACTTC	-	TRBV7-8	TRBJ2-7	many
CASSLARGQETQYF	TGTGCCAGCAGCTTGGCCAGGGGGCAAGAGACCCAGTACTTC	TRBD1	TRBV5-6	TRBJ2-5	many
CASSYLAGGCQFF	TGTGCTAGCAGCTATCTAGCGGGAGGGTGTCAGTTCTTC	TRBD2	TRBV7-8	TRBJ2-1	-
CASRRQGETGELFF	TGTGCCAGCCGGAGACAGGGCGAGACCGGGGAGCTGTTTTTT	TRBD1	TRBV6-5	TRBJ2-2	once
CASSPGTVNTEAFF	TGTGCCAGCAGTCCCGGGACAGTGAACACTGAAGCTTTCTTT	TRBD1	TRBV28	TRBJ1-1	many
CNTRSGIGGVYGYTF	TGCAATACGAGGTCGGGGATTGGGGGAGTCTATGGCTACACCTTC	-	TRBV20-1	TRBJ1-2	-